A single sample gave rise to the 16 T cell receptor beta chains below, sequenced in a study of blood T cells in healthy people across ages. Using a J-beta primer mix together with a sample-barcoded 5' primer, a second PCR was run for roughly 6 to 12 cycles. TCRdb analysed the 5' RACE reads with MiXCR anew, one entry per CDR3 protein. The data show hundreds of thousands of distinct CDR3 sequences, 43% seen once. What was sequenced was blood. These TCRs come from a woman in her fifties or sixties in good health.

The V and J genes are TRBV28 and TRBJ1-2; 8 bases map to TRBD1. The CDR3 consists of 15 residues. Germline loops: CDR1 MDHEN, CDR2 SYDVKM. Trimming at V came to 4 bases and at J to 8 bases, leaving 12 bases not matched to a gene. CDR3 bases: TGTGCCAGCAGTTCTATCCAGGGGGCCTTCTTAGGCTACACCTTC. This gives the protein CASSSIQGAFLGYTF.

V and J are TRBV4-2 and TRBJ2-7, with 10 bases that match TRBD2. This CDR3 contains 16 residues. J lost 7 bases, V lost 0 bases, and 9 bases had no gene match. In germline, CDR1 is LGHNA, CDR2 YNFKEQ. The CDR3 here is CASSQEQGLAANEQYF. CDR3 nucleotides: TGTGCCAGCAGCCAAGAGCAAGGACTAGCGGCCAATGAGCAGTACTTC.

The chain recombines TRBV27 with TRBJ2-7; the D gene is possibly TRBD2 (5 bases). The CDR3 is made up of 15 amino acids. CDR1 is MNHEY and CDR2 is SMNVEV in the germline V gene (reference sequence). The ends were cut back, 6 bases at V and 2 bases at J, with 17 bases in the middle. The CDR3 loop reads CASRARWETPYEQYF. In DNA, the CDR3 is TGTGCCAGCAGGGCACGGTGGGAGACCCCCTACGAGCAGTACTTC.

This clonotype was seen only once. The genes are TRBV7-3 and TRBJ2-7; 8 bases line up with TRBD1. Judging by the DNA end, TRBJ2-5 fits better; the J call may be wrong. Per the germline V gene, CDR1 is SGHTA and CDR2 is FQGTGA. The CDR3 covers 14 residues. CDR3 in amino acids: CASSSGTGLGTQYF. In DNA, the CDR3 is TGTGCCAGCAGCTCGGGGACAGGTCTTGGGACCCAGTACTTC.

This sequence joins TRBV4-2 and TRBJ2-1; D tentatively fits TRBD1 or TRBD2 (5 bases each). V was shortened by 4 bases and J by 0 bases, with 22 bases between the two germline ends. Germline loops: CDR1 LGHNA, CDR2 YNFKEQ. This CDR3 region has 19 residues. The CDR3 DNA is TGTGCCAGCAGCCGGGAGCCCGGGACCCTCAGAAGCTCCTACAATGAGCAGTTCTTC. This codes for CASSREPGTLRSSYNEQFF.

This chain connects TRBV20-1 to TRBJ2-5, with TRBD2 matching over 9 bases. J gave up 11 bases and V 1 base, and 14 bases lay outside the gene matches. The V gene's germline CDR1 is DFQATT and CDR2 SNEGSKA (reference sequence). The length of the CDR3 is 15 residues. CDR3 DNA sequence: TGCAGTGCTAGAGGGGGACTAGCTAGAGAGGATGAGCAGTACTTC. Protein product: CSARGGLAREDEQYF.

This clonotype was seen at least ten times. The chain has TRBV9 and TRBJ1-2; possibly TRBD1 for D (6 bases). Germline CDR1 reads SGDLS; CDR2 reads YYNGEE. V was shortened by 0 bases and J by 5 bases, with 8 bases between the two germline ends. The CDR3 is made up of 13 amino acids. The CDR3, as DNA: TGTGCCAGCAGCGTAGGGACAGATTATGGCTACACCTTC. Protein product: CASSVGTDYGYTF.

This clonotype was seen a handful of times. V and J are TRBV20-1 and TRBJ2-3; TRBD1 is a possible D gene (5 bases). This CDR3 region has 14 residues. V lost 5 bases and J lost 5, with 17 bases in between. Germline V CDR1 and CDR2: DFQATT, SNEGSKA (reference sequence). The CDR3 sequence is CSAPRAQGIDTQYF. The CDR3 nucleotides read TGCAGTGCTCCCCGGGCGCAGGGAATAGATACGCAGTATTTT.

There are a few counts of this clonotype. V usage is TRBV7-9 and J usage is TRBJ1-4, with D uncertain. Between the trimmed V and J ends, which lost 1 base and 7 bases, there was a span of 13 bases. Germline CDR1 SEHNR, CDR2 FQNEAQ (reference sequence). The CDR3 has 15 amino acids. The CDR3 spells CASSLGGSLSEKLFF. CDR3 nucleotides: TGTGCCAGCAGCTTAGGAGGGTCGCTTTCTGAAAAACTGTTTTTT. Full variable domain (remainder filled in from reference TRBV7-9 and TRBJ1-4): DTGVSQNPRHKITKRGQNVTFRCDPISEHNRLYWYRQTLGQGPEFLTYFQNEAQLEKSRLLSDRFSAERPKGSFSTLEIQRTEQGDSAMYLCASSLGGSLSEKLFFGSGTQLSVL.

The chain links TRBV19 to TRBJ1-2; no clear D gene. The CDR3 has 15 amino acids. The germline gives CDR1 LNHDA, CDR2 SQIVND (reference sequence). V was pared by 5 bases and J by 3 bases, with 16 bases between. CDR3 nucleotide sequence: TGTGCCAGTAGTGTCCCGCGAGGTCAGCACTATGGCTACACCTTC. Translation: CASSVPRGQHYGYTF.

As to this clonotype: Sequence at one end of the junction differs from germline and may be a read error. The chain joins TRBV5-5 to TRBJ2-3, with 8 nucleotides matching TRBD2. CDR3 size: 13 residues. CDR1 and CDR2 (germline): SGHKS, YYEKEE (reference sequence). CDR3 nucleotides: TGTGTCAGCAGCCCGACTAGCGCCGATACGCAGTATTTT. This encodes CVSSPTSADTQYF.

The gene calls are TRBV18 and TRBJ1-5, with D perhaps matching TRBD1 (5 bases). Trimming removed 5 bases from V and 2 bases from J, with 13 bases in between. The CDR3 is made up of 15 amino acids. Germline CDR1 reads KGHSH; CDR2 reads LQKENI. The DNA for the CDR3 is TGTGCCAGCTCAACCCAGGGAGGTGGCAATCAGCCCCAGCATTTT. This gives the protein CASSTQGGGNQPQHF.

A word on this clonotype: One junction end does not reproduce the germline sequence, and a read error may be involved. The chain has TRBV7-3 and TRBJ2-3; TRBD1 matches at 7 bases. Germline V CDR1 and CDR2: SGHTA, FQGTGA. The CDR3 length is 14 residues. This CDR3 is CAGRRSTGPDTQYF. The CDR3 region has the DNA TGTGCCGGCAGGAGATCGACAGGGCCAGATACGCAGTATTTT.

This chain uses TRBV7-9 with TRBJ2-1; TRBD2 might be the D (6 bases). The CDR3 sequence is 14 residues long. V shed 5 bases and J shed 15 bases, with 23 bases lying between them. The germline V gene encodes CDR1 SEHNR and CDR2 FQNEAQ (reference sequence). In DNA, the CDR3 is TGTGCCAGCAGCGTAGAAGGTGTGCGGGACTCCACGTTCTTC. As protein: CASSVEGVRDSTFF.

On this clonotype: This may be a read error, as it is one base from a much larger clone. The rearrangement uses TRBV29-1 and TRBJ2-1; D gene uncertain. Trimming shortened V by 0 bases and J by 9 bases, and 15 bases separated the two germline ends. The CDR3 totals 14 residues. Germline loops: CDR1 SQVTM, CDR2 ANQGSEA. The CDR3 region is CSVEDKTENSEQFF. The CDR3 nucleotides read TGCAGCGTTGAAGATAAAACGGAAAACAGTGAGCAGTTCTTC.

The chain uses TRBV21-1 and TRBJ2-1; the table's D call, TRBD2, has no DNA check behind it. TRBV21-1 is listed as a pseudogene. The CDR3 extends over 15 amino acids. The CDR3, as DNA: TGTGCCAGCGGAGACCGAGGGTCCAGCGACAATGAGCAGTTCTTC. Its translation: CASGDRGSSDNEQFF.